Listed below are T cell receptor beta chains from one sample, sequenced in a study of T cell responses to AZD1222 COVID-19 vaccine. Generated by immunoSEQ multiplex PCR, the TCRdb table keeps only in-frame clones and is missing some. The sample yields 250,000 to 300,000 clones, roughly 93% seen once. The starting material was peripheral blood, obtained 28 days after the second AZD1222 dose. Source of these receptors: an adult who received the AZD1222 COVID-19 vaccine. Each CDR3 is given with its conserved first and last residue. The D gene is left open where the match is weak. Size tells how often a clone was seen (once, few, many) or the class of an expanded clone, and some rows leave it out.

CDR3 protein: CASSGQGGPIYGYTF; CDR3 DNA: TGTGCCAGCAGTGGTCAAGGGGGGCCCATCTATGGCTACACCTTC; V gene: TRBV2; D gene: NA; J gene: TRBJ1-2; clone size: NA
CDR3 protein: CASSPPGWSGTEAFF; CDR3 DNA: TGTGCCAGCAGCCCCCCGGGGTGGAGTGGAACTGAAGCTTTCTTT; V gene: TRBV28; D gene: NA; J gene: TRBJ1-1; clone size: NA
CDR3 protein: CASSVDRNSPLHF; CDR3 DNA: TGTGCCAGCAGCGTGGACAGAAATTCACCCCTCCACTTT; V gene: TRBV11-2; D gene: NA; J gene: TRBJ1-6; clone size: NA
CDR3 protein: CASSQELLSEQFF; CDR3 DNA: TGTGCCAGCAGCCAAGAACTATTGAGTGAGCAGTTCTTC; V gene: TRBV3-1/TRBV3-2; D gene: NA; J gene: TRBJ2-1; clone size: NA
CDR3 protein: CASSLGGLAGVTGELFF; CDR3 DNA: TGTGCCAGCAGCTTAGGGGGGCTAGCGGGAGTAACCGGGGAGCTGTTTTTT; V gene: TRBV11-3; D gene: TRBD2; J gene: TRBJ2-2; clone size: NA
CDR3 protein: CASRGDSHIPNEQFF; CDR3 DNA: TGCGCCAGCAGGGGGGACAGCCATATTCCCAATGAGCAGTTCTTC; V gene: TRBV5-1; D gene: TRBD1; J gene: TRBJ2-1; clone size: NA
CDR3 protein: CASRPAGAYEQYF; CDR3 DNA: TGTGCCAGCAGACCAGCGGGGGCCTACGAGCAGTACTTC; V gene: TRBV3-1/TRBV3-2; D gene: TRBD2; J gene: TRBJ2-7; clone size: NA
CDR3 protein: CASRTRGFNSYEQYF; CDR3 DNA: TGCGCCAGCAGAACCAGGGGGTTTAATTCCTACGAGCAGTACTTC; V gene: TRBV10-2; D gene: TRBD1; J gene: TRBJ2-7; clone size: NA
CDR3 protein: CASSYHLRRSPLHF; CDR3 DNA: TGTGCCAGCAGCTACCACCTCAGGCGTTCACCCCTCCACTTT; V gene: TRBV28; D gene: NA; J gene: TRBJ1-6; clone size: NA
CDR3 protein: CAISEGGRGRDYGYTF; CDR3 DNA: TGTGCCATCAGTGAGGGGGGCAGGGGCCGAGACTATGGCTACACCTTC; V gene: TRBV10-3; D gene: NA; J gene: TRBJ1-2; clone size: NA
CDR3 protein: CASSDTNTGELFF; CDR3 DNA: TGTGCCAGCAGTGACACAAACACCGGGGAGCTGTTTTTT; V gene: TRBV12-3/TRBV12-4; D gene: NA; J gene: TRBJ2-2; clone size: NA
CDR3 protein: CASSLRRQLNEQFF; CDR3 DNA: TGTGCCAGCAGCTTAAGGAGACAGCTTAATGAGCAGTTCTTC; V gene: TRBV11-1; D gene: NA; J gene: TRBJ2-1; clone size: NA
CDR3 protein: CASSFSGAGNTIYF; CDR3 DNA: TGCGCCAGCAGCTTTTCGGGGGCTGGAAACACCATATATTTT; V gene: TRBV5-1; D gene: NA; J gene: TRBJ1-3; clone size: NA
CDR3 protein: CASAGTTQETQYF; CDR3 DNA: TGTGCCAGCGCCGGGACGACCCAAGAGACCCAGTACTTC; V gene: TRBV18; D gene: NA; J gene: TRBJ2-5; clone size: once
CDR3 protein: CASSITGNQPQHF; CDR3 DNA: TGTGCCAGTAGTATAACAGGCAATCAGCCCCAGCATTTT; V gene: TRBV19; D gene: NA; J gene: TRBJ1-5; clone size: NA
CDR3 protein: CASSLGTGINQPQHF; CDR3 DNA: TGTGCCAGCAGCTTGGGGACAGGGATCAATCAGCCCCAGCATTTT; V gene: TRBV7-8; D gene: TRBD1; J gene: TRBJ1-5; clone size: NA
CDR3 protein: CASSPDPKGTEAFF; CDR3 DNA: TGTGCCAGCAGCCCCGACCCAAAAGGCACTGAAGCTTTCTTT; V gene: TRBV11-1; D gene: NA; J gene: TRBJ1-1; clone size: NA
CDR3 protein: CASSPKVLDEQYF; CDR3 DNA: TGCGCCAGCTCACCCAAGGTCTTGGACGAGCAGTACTTC; V gene: TRBV18; D gene: NA; J gene: TRBJ2-7; clone size: NA
CDR3 protein: CASSKSGTGGYTF; CDR3 DNA: TGTGCCAGCAGTAAATCCGGGACGGGGGGCTACACCTTC; V gene: TRBV19; D gene: NA; J gene: TRBJ1-2; clone size: NA
CDR3 protein: CASSSGRGRDEKLFF; CDR3 DNA: TGTGCCAGCAGCTCGGGCCGGGGAAGGGATGAAAAACTGTTTTTT; V gene: TRBV5-8; D gene: NA; J gene: TRBJ1-4; clone size: NA
CDR3 protein: CASSYDRAANTEAFF; CDR3 DNA: TGTGCCAGCAGCTACGATCGGGCGGCGAACACTGAAGCTTTCTTT; V gene: TRBV7-2; D gene: NA; J gene: TRBJ1-1; clone size: NA
CDR3 protein: CASSYSGLSGELFF; CDR3 DNA: TGTGCCAGCAGTTACTCAGGGTTGTCCGGGGAGCTGTTTTTT; V gene: TRBV6-5; D gene: NA; J gene: TRBJ2-2; clone size: NA
CDR3 protein: CASSPQGTDTQYF; CDR3 DNA: TGCGCCAGCAGCCCCCAGGGTACAGATACGCAGTATTTT; V gene: TRBV5-1; D gene: NA; J gene: TRBJ2-3; clone size: NA
CDR3 protein: CASSEPGPLAGYTF; CDR3 DNA: TGTGCCAGCAGTGAGCCCGGTCCCCTCGCTGGCTACACCTTC; V gene: TRBV25-1; D gene: NA; J gene: TRBJ1-2; clone size: NA
CDR3 protein: CASSLSTNSPLHF; CDR3 DNA: TGTGCCAGCAGCTTATCGACTAATTCACCCCTCCACTTT; V gene: TRBV7-8; D gene: NA; J gene: TRBJ1-6; clone size: NA
CDR3 protein: CASTGLDTWGAFF; CDR3 DNA: TGTGCCAGCACTGGGCTGGACACCTGGGGAGCTTTCTTT; V gene: TRBV2; D gene: NA; J gene: TRBJ1-1; clone size: NA
CDR3 protein: CASSLSEGNTEAFF; CDR3 DNA: TGTGCCAGCAGCCTTAGTGAAGGCAACACTGAAGCTTTCTTT; V gene: TRBV3-1/TRBV3-2; D gene: NA; J gene: TRBJ1-1; clone size: NA
CDR3 protein: CASSLSVRNYEQYF; CDR3 DNA: TGTGCCAGCAGTTTATCAGTACGAAACTACGAGCAGTACTTC; V gene: TRBV28; D gene: NA; J gene: TRBJ2-7; clone size: NA
CDR3 protein: CASSQTRTSGKAEQYF; CDR3 DNA: TGTGCCAGCAGTCAAACCAGGACTAGCGGGAAGGCCGAGCAGTACTTC; V gene: TRBV6-6; D gene: TRBD2; J gene: TRBJ2-7; clone size: NA
CDR3 protein: CASSGGVALGGNIQYF; CDR3 DNA: TGTGCCAGCAGCGGAGGCGTGGCCCTAGGCGGGAACATTCAGTACTTC; V gene: TRBV9; D gene: NA; J gene: TRBJ2-4; clone size: NA
CDR3 protein: CASSPLRLEYF; CDR3 DNA: TGTGCCAGCAGCCCCCTCCGCCTGGAGTACTTC; V gene: TRBV9; D gene: NA; J gene: TRBJ2-7; clone size: once
CDR3 protein: CASSPSALAGNEQFF; CDR3 DNA: TGTGCCAGCTCCCCCTCTGCCCTAGCGGGGAATGAGCAGTTCTTC; V gene: TRBV18; D gene: TRBD2; J gene: TRBJ2-1; clone size: NA
CDR3 protein: CSGTGGHDTQYF; CDR3 DNA: TGCAGTGGGACAGGGGGCCATGATACGCAGTATTTT; V gene: TRBV29-1; D gene: TRBD1; J gene: TRBJ2-3; clone size: NA
CDR3 protein: CASSLDRNGYTF; CDR3 DNA: TGTGCCAGCAGCTTAGACAGAAACGGCTACACCTTC; V gene: TRBV7-2; D gene: NA; J gene: TRBJ1-2; clone size: NA
CDR3 protein: CATSDGGYGYTF; CDR3 DNA: TGTGCCACCAGTGATGGGGGCTATGGCTACACCTTC; V gene: TRBV24-1; D gene: NA; J gene: TRBJ1-2; clone size: NA
CDR3 protein: CASSYGTSTGELFF; CDR3 DNA: TGTGCCAGCAGTTACGGAACTTCCACCGGGGAGCTGTTTTTT; V gene: TRBV6-5; D gene: NA; J gene: TRBJ2-2; clone size: once
CDR3 protein: CATSDLAGDTGELFF; CDR3 DNA: TGTGCCACCAGTGATCTAGCGGGAGACACCGGGGAGCTGTTTTTT; V gene: TRBV24-1; D gene: TRBD2; J gene: TRBJ2-2; clone size: NA
CDR3 protein: CASSNSEYEQYF; CDR3 DNA: TGTGCCAGCAGCAACTCGGAATACGAGCAGTACTTC; V gene: TRBV7-9; D gene: NA; J gene: TRBJ2-7; clone size: NA
CDR3 protein: CASSPGPGREQYF; CDR3 DNA: TGTGCCAGCAGTCCGGGACCGGGCCGGGAGCAGTACTTC; V gene: TRBV6-2/TRBV6-3; D gene: NA; J gene: TRBJ2-7; clone size: NA
CDR3 protein: CASSKGRRNTIYF; CDR3 DNA: TGTGCCAGCAGCAAGGGACGGAGAAACACCATATATTTT; V gene: TRBV13; D gene: NA; J gene: TRBJ1-3; clone size: NA
CDR3 protein: CASRLAPQETTYEQYF; CDR3 DNA: TGCGCCAGCAGGCTGGCCCCCCAGGAGACGACCTACGAGCAGTACTTC; V gene: TRBV5-1; D gene: NA; J gene: TRBJ2-7; clone size: NA
CDR3 protein: CASSLSTSATSTDTQYF; CDR3 DNA: TGTGCCAGCAGTTTAAGCACTAGCGCGACTAGCACAGATACGCAGTATTTT; V gene: TRBV28; D gene: TRBD2; J gene: TRBJ2-3; clone size: NA
CDR3 protein: CASGSSDQPQHF; CDR3 DNA: TGTGCCAGCGGCTCTTCCGATCAGCCCCAGCATTTT; V gene: TRBV2; D gene: NA; J gene: TRBJ1-5; clone size: NA
CDR3 protein: CSVDLAGGSIGNEQFF; CDR3 DNA: TGCAGCGTTGACCTAGCGGGAGGATCGATTGGGAATGAGCAGTTCTTC; V gene: TRBV29-1; D gene: TRBD2; J gene: TRBJ2-1; clone size: NA
CDR3 protein: CASSLDPHSRDGYTF; CDR3 DNA: TGTGCCAGCAGCTTAGACCCCCACTCCAGGGACGGCTACACCTTC; V gene: TRBV11-2; D gene: NA; J gene: TRBJ1-2; clone size: few
CDR3 protein: CASSLYGQGTQYF; CDR3 DNA: TGTGCCAGCAGCTTATATGGTCAGGGTACGCAGTATTTT; V gene: TRBV7-3; D gene: NA; J gene: TRBJ2-3; clone size: NA
CDR3 protein: CASSWGGGAGANVLTF; CDR3 DNA: TGTGCCAGTAGTTGGGGCGGGGGTGCTGGGGCCAACGTCCTGACTTTC; V gene: TRBV19; D gene: TRBD2; J gene: TRBJ2-6; clone size: NA
CDR3 protein: CAISGQWGAGNEQYF; CDR3 DNA: TGTGCCATCAGTGGCCAGTGGGGGGCAGGGAACGAGCAGTACTTC; V gene: TRBV10-3; D gene: NA; J gene: TRBJ2-7; clone size: few
CDR3 protein: CASSWGRYSGANVLTF; CDR3 DNA: TGTGCCAGCAGCTGGGGACGGTACTCTGGGGCCAACGTCCTGACTTTC; V gene: TRBV7-9; D gene: NA; J gene: TRBJ2-6; clone size: NA
CDR3 protein: CASSPPGGNGSGNTIYF; CDR3 DNA: TGCGCCAGCAGCCCACCCGGGGGGAACGGCTCTGGAAACACCATATATTTT; V gene: TRBV4-1; D gene: NA; J gene: TRBJ1-3; clone size: NA